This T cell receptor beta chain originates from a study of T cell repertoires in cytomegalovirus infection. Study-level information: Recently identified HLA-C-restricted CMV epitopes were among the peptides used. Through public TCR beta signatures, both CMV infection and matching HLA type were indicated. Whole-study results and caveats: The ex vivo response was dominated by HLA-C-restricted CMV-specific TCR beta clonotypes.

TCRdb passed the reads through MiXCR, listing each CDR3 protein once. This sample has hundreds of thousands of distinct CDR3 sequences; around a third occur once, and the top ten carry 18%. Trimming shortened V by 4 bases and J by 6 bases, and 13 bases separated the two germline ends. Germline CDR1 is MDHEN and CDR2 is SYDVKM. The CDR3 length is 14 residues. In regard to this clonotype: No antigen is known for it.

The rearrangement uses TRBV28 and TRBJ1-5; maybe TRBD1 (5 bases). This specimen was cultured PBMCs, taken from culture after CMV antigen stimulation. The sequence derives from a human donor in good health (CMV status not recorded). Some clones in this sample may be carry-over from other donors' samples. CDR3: CASSSPGGAQPQHF. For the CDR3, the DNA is TGTGCCAGCAGTTCCCCCGGGGGAGCTCAGCCCCAGCATTTT.